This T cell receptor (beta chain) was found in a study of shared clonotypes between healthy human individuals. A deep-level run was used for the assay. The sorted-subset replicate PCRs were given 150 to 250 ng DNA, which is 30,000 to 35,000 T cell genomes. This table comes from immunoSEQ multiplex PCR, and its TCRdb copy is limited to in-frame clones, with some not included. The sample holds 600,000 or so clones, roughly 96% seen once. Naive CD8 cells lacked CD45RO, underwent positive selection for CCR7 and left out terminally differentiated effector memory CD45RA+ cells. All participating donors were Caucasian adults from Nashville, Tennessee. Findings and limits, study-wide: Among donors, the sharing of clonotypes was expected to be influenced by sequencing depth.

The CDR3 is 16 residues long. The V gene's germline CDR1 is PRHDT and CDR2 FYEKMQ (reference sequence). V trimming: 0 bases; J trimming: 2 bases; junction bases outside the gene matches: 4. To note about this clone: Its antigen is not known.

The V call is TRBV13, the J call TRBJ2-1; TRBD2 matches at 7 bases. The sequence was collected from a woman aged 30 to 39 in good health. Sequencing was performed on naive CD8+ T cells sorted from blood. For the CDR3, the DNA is TGTGCCAGCAGCTTAGGGGCGGGAGTTCCCTACAATGAGCAGTTCTTC. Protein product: CASSLGAGVPYNEQFF.